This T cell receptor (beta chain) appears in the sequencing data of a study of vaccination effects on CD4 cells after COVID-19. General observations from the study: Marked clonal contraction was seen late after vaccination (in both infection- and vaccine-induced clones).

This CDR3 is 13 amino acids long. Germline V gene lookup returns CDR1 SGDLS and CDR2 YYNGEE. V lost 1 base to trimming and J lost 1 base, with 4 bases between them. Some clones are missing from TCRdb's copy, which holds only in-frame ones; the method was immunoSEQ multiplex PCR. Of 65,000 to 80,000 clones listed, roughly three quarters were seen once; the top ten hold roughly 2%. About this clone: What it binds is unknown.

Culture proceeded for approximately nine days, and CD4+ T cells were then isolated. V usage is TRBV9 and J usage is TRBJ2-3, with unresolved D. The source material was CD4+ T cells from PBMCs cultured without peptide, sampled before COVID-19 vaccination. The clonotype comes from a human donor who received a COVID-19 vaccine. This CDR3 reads CASSVSGTDTQYF. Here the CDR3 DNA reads TGTGCCAGCAGCGTAAGCGGCACAGATACGCAGTATTTT.